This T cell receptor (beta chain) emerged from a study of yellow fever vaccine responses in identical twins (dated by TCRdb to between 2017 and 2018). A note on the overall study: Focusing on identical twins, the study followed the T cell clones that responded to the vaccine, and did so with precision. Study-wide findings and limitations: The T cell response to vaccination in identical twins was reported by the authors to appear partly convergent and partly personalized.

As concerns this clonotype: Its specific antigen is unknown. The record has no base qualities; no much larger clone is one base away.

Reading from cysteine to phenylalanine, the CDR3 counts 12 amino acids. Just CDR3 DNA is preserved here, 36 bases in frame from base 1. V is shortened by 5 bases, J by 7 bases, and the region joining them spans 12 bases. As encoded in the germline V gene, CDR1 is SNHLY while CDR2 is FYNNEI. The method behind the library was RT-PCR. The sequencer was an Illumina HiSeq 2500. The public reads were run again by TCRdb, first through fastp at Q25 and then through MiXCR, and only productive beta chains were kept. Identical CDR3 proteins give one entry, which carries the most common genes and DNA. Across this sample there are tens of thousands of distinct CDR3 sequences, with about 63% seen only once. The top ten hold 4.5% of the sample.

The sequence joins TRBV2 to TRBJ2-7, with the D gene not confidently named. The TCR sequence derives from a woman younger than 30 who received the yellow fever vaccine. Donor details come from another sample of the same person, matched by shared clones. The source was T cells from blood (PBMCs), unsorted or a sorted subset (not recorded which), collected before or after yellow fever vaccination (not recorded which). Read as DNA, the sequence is TGTGCCAGCAGTAGGCCCCCGATGGAGCAGTACTTC. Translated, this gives CASSRPPMEQYF.